This T cell receptor (beta chain) was retrieved from a study of shared clonotypes between healthy human individuals. Study results and caveats: Having only a few donors restricted how much genetic and exposure-history diversity was captured.

Naive CD8 cells lacked CD45RO, underwent positive selection for CCR7 and left out terminally differentiated effector memory CD45RA+ cells. The healthy adult donors were HIV-negative and reported no recent acute infections or vaccinations. V lost 4 bases and J lost 0, with 9 bases in between. The CDR3 loop spans 14 amino acids. Germline V gene lookup returns CDR1 MGHRA and CDR2 YSYEKL. About this clone itself: No antigen is known for it.

Sequencing was performed with immunoSEQ multiplex PCR; in TCRdb, only in-frame clones are kept and a portion is missing. The sample contains around 650,000 clones, around 96% of which appear only once. The gene calls are TRBV4-1 and TRBJ1-1; D might be TRBD1 (6 bases). The TCR sequence derives from a young woman in good health. Sequenced: naive CD8+ T cells sorted from blood. The CDR3 DNA follows: TGCGCCAGCAGCCCCGGGACATTGAACACTGAAGCTTTCTTT. Amino acid sequence: CASSPGTLNTEAFF.